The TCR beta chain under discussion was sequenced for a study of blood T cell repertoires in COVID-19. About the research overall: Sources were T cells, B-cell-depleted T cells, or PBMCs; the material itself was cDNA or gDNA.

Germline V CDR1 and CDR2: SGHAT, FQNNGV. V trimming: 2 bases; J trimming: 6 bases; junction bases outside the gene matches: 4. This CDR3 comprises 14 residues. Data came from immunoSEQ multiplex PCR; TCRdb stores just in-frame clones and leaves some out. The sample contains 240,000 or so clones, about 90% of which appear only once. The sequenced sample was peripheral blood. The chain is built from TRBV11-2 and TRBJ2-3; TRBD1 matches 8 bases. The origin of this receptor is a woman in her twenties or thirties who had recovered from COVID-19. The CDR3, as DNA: TGTGCCAGCAGCTTAATGACAGGGGAGGATACGCAGTATTTT. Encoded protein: CASSLMTGEDTQYF.